The 8 T cell receptor beta chains reported below all come from one sample, sequenced in a study of shared clonotypes between healthy human individuals. TCRdb keeps only in-frame clones here, not all; method: immunoSEQ multiplex PCR. The repertoire holds more than 850,000 clones, with roughly 74% as singletons. The sample comprised memory CD4+ T cells from PBMCs. The subset here: CD45RA-negative fraction. The receptors derive from a young man in good health. Some clones in this sample may be carry-over from other donors' samples.

The J gene is TRBJ1-1, the V gene TRBV19; D gene ambiguous. The V end was cut by 9 bases, the J end by 0 bases, with 14 bases between. This CDR3 has 14 amino acids. Germline-derived CDR1 and CDR2 are LNHDA and SQIVND (reference sequence). CDR3 sequence: CASRLLRMNTEAFF. CDR3 sequence (DNA): TGTGCCAGCCGCCTCTTACGGATGAACACTGAAGCTTTCTTT.

The chain is built from TRBV11-2 and TRBJ2-1, with 8 nucleotides matching TRBD2. The CDR3 loop spans 15 amino acids. The V gene end was trimmed by 5 bases and the J gene end by 8 bases; junction bases not matched to a gene: 11. CDR1 SGHAT and CDR2 FQNNGV come from the germline V gene. The CDR3 DNA sequence: TGTGCCAGCAGCCCGGGAAGCGGGAGTTGGTATGAGCAGTTCTTC. Protein product: CASSPGSGSWYEQFF.

The J gene is TRBJ2-3, the V gene TRBV28; a possible D gene is TRBD2 (6 bases). V was pared by 3 bases and J by 0 bases, with 16 bases between. Germline values: CDR1 MDHEN, CDR2 SYDVKM. There are 17 residues in the CDR3. This chain's CDR3 is CASSLYGWDSSTDTQYF. In DNA form, the CDR3 reads TGTGCCAGCAGTTTGTACGGTTGGGACTCCAGCACAGATACGCAGTATTTT.

This clone was detected ten times or more. CDR3 DNA sequence: TGTGCCAGCAGTGAAGCGTGGGCACCAAGGGGAGTGTTTTTT. It specifies CASSEAWAPRGVFF. The chain links TRBV6-1 to TRBJ1-4; TRBD1 is a possible D gene (5 bases). V was trimmed by 0 bases and J by 15 bases, leaving 17 bases between them. Germline V gene data show CDR1 as MNHNS and CDR2 as SASEGT. The CDR3 loop spans 14 amino acids.

V and J are TRBV5-1 and TRBJ2-3; D not certain. V gave up 0 bases and J gave up 4 bases, with 6 bases separating them. Germline CDR1 is SGHRS and CDR2 is YFSETQ. This CDR3 contains 13 residues. CDR3 coding DNA: TGCGCCAGCAGCTTGGACAGCGCAGATACGCAGTATTTT. Amino acids: CASSLDSADTQYF.

The chain employs TRBV5-5 and TRBJ2-5, with 9 bases aligning to TRBD1. V lost 4 bases, J lost 4 bases, and 5 bases stayed unmatched. CDR3 length: 14 residues. The V gene's germline CDR1 is SGHKS and CDR2 YYEKEE (reference sequence). The CDR3 is CASSATGGRETQYF. For the CDR3, the DNA is TGTGCCAGCAGCGCGACAGGGGGGCGAGAGACCCAGTACTTC.

The genes are TRBV28 and TRBJ2-2, with D perhaps TRBD2 (7 bases). Germline CDR1 reads MDHEN; CDR2 reads SYDVKM. The CDR3 covers 17 residues. Trimming took off 6 bases at V and 6 bases at J, with 23 bases between the two ends. For the CDR3, the DNA is TGTGCCAGCAGCCCAAGGCGGGGGCCTGAGAGGGCCGGGGAGCTGTTTTTT. Translation: CASSPRRGPERAGELFF. The complete variable domain, with remaining parts taken from reference TRBV28 and TRBJ2-2, reads DVKVTQSSRYLVKRTGEKVFLECVQDMDHENMFWYRQDPGLGLRLIYFSYDVKMKEKGDIPEGYSVSREKKERFSLILESASTNQTSMYLCASSPRRGPERAGELFFGEGSRLTVL.

This clone was seen more than once but under ten times. The gene calls are TRBV5-5 and TRBJ1-1; 7 nucleotides agree with TRBD1. V trimming: 1 base; J trimming: 5 bases; junction bases outside the gene matches: 2. This CDR3 comprises 13 residues. Germline lookup yields CDR1 SGHKS and CDR2 YYEKEE (reference sequence). The CDR3 bases are TGTGCCAGCAGCTTGCCAGGGGGGACTGAAGCTTTCTTT. It encodes CASSLPGGTEAFF.